This T cell receptor (beta chain) was sequenced during a study of blood T cell repertoires in COVID-19. Study summary: T cells, B-cell-depleted T cells, or PBMCs provided the cDNA or gDNA that served as material.

J was trimmed by 7 bases and V by 3 bases; bases with no gene match: 3. The CDR3 has 16 amino acids. CDR1 and CDR2 (germline): KGHDR, SFDVKD. In the original processing: Amplifying reference gene primers gave estimates of nucleated cell counts. The table came from immunoSEQ multiplex PCR; TCRdb's copy has only in-frame clones and leaves some out. V, J and clone size derive from that table, while D and trimming were established from the DNA sequence. The table records 50,000 to 60,000 clones, around 82% of them present only once. The receptor was derived from an elderly man with COVID-19, enrolled during active disease. V usage is TRBV24-1 and J usage is TRBJ2-1; 15 nucleotides match TRBD2. The source material was peripheral blood. The CDR3 sequence: CATSDVGLAGGNEQFF. The CDR3 DNA follows: TGTGCCACCAGTGATGTAGGACTAGCGGGAGGGAATGAGCAGTTCTTC.